Below are 24 T cell receptor beta chains sequenced from a single sample in a study of T cells after yellow fever vaccination. TCRdb re-called the 5' RACE reads with MiXCR, one entry per CDR3 protein. This sample yields tens of thousands of distinct CDR3 sequences, of which around 7.9% are seen a single time; over 25% belongs to the top ten. Sequencing used CD8+ T cells sorted from PBMCs, obtained 10 to 11 days after the first yellow fever vaccination. The receptors originated from a man aged 18-30 years who received the YFV17D yellow fever vaccine.

The V call is TRBV9, the J call TRBJ1-1; 9 bases map to TRBD1. CDR1 and CDR2 from the germline V gene are SGDLS and YYNGEE. The CDR3 runs to 15 residues. Trimming cost V 3 bases and J 8 bases; bases outside gene matches: 11. The CDR3: CASSEPLGTGSEAFF. CDR3 sequence (DNA): TGTGCCAGCAGCGAACCCCTCGGGACAGGGTCGGAAGCTTTCTTT.

This clonotype was counted between two and nine times. The gene calls are TRBV7-9 and TRBJ2-4; D is ambiguous. The V gene's germline CDR1 is SEHNR and CDR2 FQNEAQ (reference sequence). The length of the CDR3 is 13 residues. The germline V and J ends were trimmed by 7 bases and 1 base, with 8 bases remaining between them. The CDR3 reads CASNPPAKNIQYF. The CDR3 DNA reads as TGTGCCAGCAACCCCCCCGCCAAAAACATTCAGTACTTC.

This clonotype was detected only a few times. The V gene is TRBV11-2, the J gene TRBJ2-3; weak D call: TRBD1 (6 bases). Germline V CDR1 and CDR2: SGHAT, FQNNGV. The V gene lost 5 bases and the J gene lost 2 bases, with 14 bases spanning the gap. The CDR3 totals 15 residues. CDR3 region: CASSPWAGATDTQYF. CDR3 nucleotide sequence: TGTGCCAGCAGCCCTTGGGCAGGGGCCACAGATACGCAGTATTTT.

This clonotype has just a few counts. The chain combines TRBV9 with TRBJ2-3, with 7 nucleotides matching TRBD1. The germline gives CDR1 SGDLS, CDR2 YYNGEE. The trim removed 2 bases at V and 1 base at J, leaving 1 base unmatched. This CDR3 comprises 14 residues. CDR3 DNA sequence: TGTGCCAGCAGCGTTGGACAGGGCACAGATACGCAGTATTTT. This gives the protein CASSVGQGTDTQYF.

In its sample, this clonotype was seen many times. The chain employs TRBV27 and TRBJ2-5; D possibly uses TRBD1 or TRBD2 (6 bases each). CDR3 size: 13 residues. V was trimmed by 8 bases and J by 5 bases, leaving 15 bases between them. Germline assignment: CDR1 MNHEY and CDR2 SMNVEV (reference sequence). CDR3 coding DNA: TGTGCCAGCGGGGGGCGGGGCTGGGAGACCCAGTACTTC. It is translated as CASGGRGWETQYF.

This clonotype was picked up many times. The CDR3, as DNA: TGTGCCAGCAGTGAAGTGGGACAGTTCTTC. This codes for CASSEVGQFF. This chain joins TRBV6-1 and TRBJ2-1, with D unresolved. V was pared by 1 base and J by 13 bases, with 5 bases between. Germline V gene lookup returns CDR1 MNHNS and CDR2 SASEGT. CDR3 length: 10 amino acids.

This clonotype has just a few counts. The rearrangement links TRBV29-1 to TRBJ1-1, with D hard to call. Looked up from germline, CDR1 is SQVTM and CDR2 is ANQGSEA. The germline V and J ends were trimmed by 7 bases and 6 bases, with 12 bases remaining between them. The CDR3 totals 11 residues. Here the CDR3 reads CSGLVVAEAFF. The CDR3 coding sequence is TGCAGCGGTCTAGTGGTCGCTGAAGCTTTCTTT.

This clonotype was picked up a small number of times. The chain recombines TRBV6-2 or TRBV6-3 with TRBJ2-5, with D uncertain. Between the trimmed V and J ends, which lost 1 base and 2 bases, there was a span of 11 bases. Germline V CDR1 and CDR2: MNHEY, SVGEGT. The CDR3 has 15 residues. CDR3: CASSYFPTRQETQYF. The CDR3 nucleotides read TGTGCCAGCAGTTACTTTCCGACGAGACAAGAGACCCAGTACTTC.

This clonotype was recorded at least ten times. The chain joins TRBV12-3 or TRBV12-4 to TRBJ2-1; D remains ambiguous. The CDR3 consists of 13 residues. Trimming took off 5 bases at V and 8 bases at J, with 13 bases between the two ends. This CDR3 reads CASSLGPADEQFF. For the CDR3, the DNA is TGTGCCAGCAGTCTTGGCCCGGCCGATGAGCAGTTCTTC.

This clonotype was observed many times. The chain links TRBV4-2 to TRBJ2-7; tentative D call: TRBD2 (6 bases). The CDR3 is 14 residues long. The V end was cut by 4 bases, the J end by 3 bases, with 13 bases between. Germline CDR1 reads LGHNA; CDR2 reads YNFKEQ. In DNA, the CDR3 is TGTGCCAGCAGCCCACTCGGCGGGGACTACGAGCAGTACTTC. Translating it yields CASSPLGGDYEQYF.

V is TRBV6-5 and J is TRBJ2-7; no clear D. The CDR3 is made up of 16 amino acids. From germline, CDR1 is MNHEY and CDR2 SVGAGI. V lost 2 bases to trimming and J lost 3 bases, with 17 bases between them. The chain's CDR3 is CASSYPTGPERYEQYV. The CDR3, as DNA: TGTGCCAGCAGTTACCCAACGGGTCCGGAACGCTACGAGCAGTACGTC.

This chain's CDR3 is CASSPRGGPPFRTQYF. CDR3 nucleotide sequence: TGCGCCAGCAGCCCCCGGGGCGGGCCCCCCTTTCGTACGCAGTATTTT. The rearrangement joins TRBV4-3 to TRBJ2-3; TRBD1 or TRBD2 may be the D gene (5 bases each). The CDR3 contains 16 residues. From germline, CDR1 is LGHNA and CDR2 YSLEER. Trimming pared 4 bases from V and 8 bases from J, leaving 22 bases between.

This clonotype occurred many times. The rearrangement uses TRBV5-1 and TRBJ1-2; 7 nucleotides agree with TRBD1. Germline values: CDR1 SGHRS, CDR2 YFSETQ. J was trimmed by 2 bases and V by 4 bases; bases with no gene match: 8. This CDR3 is 15 amino acids long. CDR3 nucleotides: TGCGCCAGCAGCGCCTTAGGACAGGAGAACTATGGCTACACCTTC. Amino acid sequence: CASSALGQENYGYTF.

The CDR3 loop is CASSAGTDREEETQYF. The CDR3, as DNA: TGTGCCAGCAGCGCAGGAACGGACAGGGAGGAAGAGACCCAGTACTTC. The chain recombines TRBV7-2 with TRBJ2-5, with TRBD1 identical over 8 bases. Germline V gives CDR1 SGHTA, CDR2 FQGNSA. This CDR3 is built from 16 residues. Germline trimming cut 5 bases from V and 3 bases from J; bases unmatched to any gene: 11.

V usage is TRBV14 and J usage is TRBJ2-3; D is perhaps TRBD1 (7 bases). Germline V lookup: CDR1 SGHDN, CDR2 FVKESK. Deletions cut 4 bases from V and 5 bases from J, with 13 bases between. CDR3 length: 14 amino acids. The CDR3 loop is CASSRGTAGDTQYF. The CDR3 DNA is TGTGCCAGCAGCCGCGGGACAGCCGGAGATACGCAGTATTTT.

This clonotype was detected a few times. The chain carries TRBV6-9 and TRBJ1-5; D gene uncertain. The CDR3 contains 12 residues. Trimming shortened V by 6 bases and J by 6 bases, and 9 bases separated the two germline ends. CDR1 and CDR2 (germline): MNHGY, SVAAGI. The CDR3 sequence is CASSARIQPQHF. CDR3 sequence (DNA): TGTGCCAGCAGCGCCCGGATTCAGCCCCAGCATTTT.

The chain employs TRBV4-3 and TRBJ2-3, with D possibly matching TRBD2 (6 bases). This CDR3 comprises 16 residues. Trimming pared 9 bases from V and 2 bases from J, leaving 21 bases between. CDR1 is LGHNA and CDR2 is YSLEER in the germline V gene. In nucleotides, the CDR3 is TGCGCCAGTTCACCGGGAGTAGCATCATTCACAGATACGCAGTATTTT. Protein: CASSPGVASFTDTQYF.

In regard to this clonotype: This may come from a read error, since a much larger clone is one base off. This rearrangement joins TRBV4-2 to TRBJ2-7, with TRBD2 as a possible D gene (7 bases). V lost 3 bases, J lost 6 bases, and 18 bases lay in between. The length of the CDR3 is 15 residues. The V gene's germline CDR1 is LGHNA and CDR2 YNFKEQ. The CDR3 DNA follows: TGTGCCAGCAGCCAGGAACGGGGGGCAATCGGCGAGCAGTACTTC. Its translation: CASSQERGAIGEQYF.

In this sample, this clonotype turned up many times. The chain links TRBV5-1 to TRBJ1-1; D gene unclear. The V gene's germline CDR1 is SGHRS and CDR2 YFSETQ. V lost 0 bases and J lost 4, with 7 bases in between. This CDR3 has 13 amino acids. CDR3 nucleotides: TGCGCCAGCAGCTTGGAACAGACCACTGAAGCTTTCTTT. Translating it yields CASSLEQTTEAFF. The full variable domain, completed using reference TRBV5-1 and TRBJ1-1, is KAGVTQTPRYLIKTRGQQVTLSCSPISGHRSVSWYQQTPGQGLQFLFEYFSETQRNKGNFPGRFSGRQFSNSRSEMNVSTLELGDSALYLCASSLEQTTEAFFGQGTRLTVV.

V is TRBV4-3 and J is TRBJ2-1, with D unresolved. From germline, CDR1 is LGHNA and CDR2 YSLEER. CDR3 length equals 14 residues. V lost 0 bases and J 9 bases, leaving 12 bases between the germline ends. CDR3 sequence (DNA): TGCGCCAGCAGCCAAGAACTTGATACGTCTGAGCAGTTCTTC. The encoded protein is CASSQELDTSEQFF.

The table lists this clonotype with many counts. This CDR3 is CASSPGVGTHQETQYF. The DNA of the CDR3 is TGTGCCAGCAGCCCAGGGGTAGGGACACACCAAGAGACCCAGTACTTC. The rearrangement links TRBV7-2 to TRBJ2-5, with D tentatively TRBD1 (6 bases). Per the germline V gene, CDR1 is SGHTA and CDR2 is FQGNSA. V lost 5 bases and J lost 0, with 16 bases in between. The CDR3 runs 16 residues.

The rearrangement links TRBV4-1 to TRBJ2-1; 7 bases are a match to TRBD1. Germline V gene lookup returns CDR1 MGHRA and CDR2 YSYEKL. The length of the CDR3 is 16 residues. Trimming took 0 bases from V and 8 from J; bases not matched to a gene: 10. The CDR3 sequence is CASSQEWGSGGHEQFF. The CDR3 DNA sequence: TGCGCCAGCAGCCAAGAATGGGGGTCAGGGGGACATGAGCAGTTCTTC.

This clonotype was seen at least ten times. The CDR3, as DNA: TGCAGCGTTGAAGCCAGGAGCTCCTACGAGCAGTACTTC. This codes for CSVEARSSYEQYF. V usage is TRBV29-1 and J usage is TRBJ2-7; D is undetermined. CDR1 SQVTM and CDR2 ANQGSEA come from the germline V gene. The CDR3 sequence is 13 residues long. Trimming left V 1 base short and J 0 bases short, with 7 bases between.

At least ten counts were recorded for this clonotype. V is TRBV10-3 and J is TRBJ2-2; D gene unclear. CDR3 size: 17 residues. Per germline, CDR1 ENHRY and CDR2 SYGVKD. Trimming pared 4 bases from V and 7 bases from J, leaving 22 bases between. The CDR3 loop reads CAISGSVSRKDGGELFF. The CDR3 coding sequence is TGTGCCATCAGTGGGTCGGTCAGTAGAAAGGACGGCGGGGAGCTGTTTTTT.